These T cell receptor beta chains were read from a single sample in a study of cytomegalovirus exposure and HLA in healthy donors. Some clones are missing from TCRdb's copy, which holds only in-frame ones; the method was immunoSEQ multiplex PCR. The table has 35,000 to 40,000 clones, about half seen once; the top ten hold 6.2%. The source material was PBMCs. The receptors stem from a woman between 35 and 50 years old in good health and CMV-seropositive. Both conserved end residues are part of each CDR3. The D gene is left open where the match is weak. Clone size is stated in some rows and not others, as once, few, many or a class when expanded.

clone_size	v_call	j_call	d_call	cdr3_nt	cdr3_aa
-	TRBV11-1	TRBJ1-2	-	TGTGCCAGCAGCTTAAGGGCAGGGCATTCATATGGCTACACCTTC	CASSLRAGHSYGYTF
-	TRBV6-4	TRBJ2-3	-	TGTGCCAGCAGTGAATCAGGGGCTGGCACAGATACGCAGTATTTT	CASSESGAGTDTQYF
few	TRBV5-1	TRBJ2-1	TRBD1	TGCGCCAGCAGCTTCGATGGCTACGGGTACGGACAGGGGAATGAGCAGTTCTTC	CASSFDGYGYGQGNEQFF
-	TRBV18	TRBJ2-5	TRBD2	TGTGCCAGCTCACTTTCACTAGCGGAGTACCAAGAGACCCAGTACTTC	CASSLSLAEYQETQYF
few	TRBV11-2	TRBJ2-6	TRBD2	TGTGCCAGCAGCTCACGACTAGCGGGGGTCTCTGGGGCCAACGTCCTGACTTTC	CASSSRLAGVSGANVLTF
-	TRBV7-2	TRBJ1-6	TRBD1	TGTGCCAGCAGCCCAAGTAGGACAGGGCAGAATTCACCCCTCCACTTT	CASSPSRTGQNSPLHF
-	TRBV7-2	TRBJ2-5	-	TGTGCCAGCAGCTTAGAATCGGCGGGGCAAGAGACCCAGTACTTC	CASSLESAGQETQYF
-	TRBV4-2	TRBJ1-1	TRBD1	TGTGCCAGCAGCCAGGCCGGGACAGGTAACACTGAAGCTTTCTTT	CASSQAGTGNTEAFF
-	TRBV7-3	TRBJ1-1	TRBD1	TGTGCCAGCAGCTCGGGACAGGGCACTGAAGCTTTCTTT	CASSSGQGTEAFF
-	TRBV6-6	TRBJ2-3	TRBD2	TGTGCCAGCAGTTTACTAGCGTACACAGATACGCAGTATTTT	CASSLLAYTDTQYF
-	TRBV15	TRBJ2-7	-	TGTGCCACCAGCAGAAGCGGGACAGGCTACGAGCAGTACTTC	CATSRSGTGYEQYF
-	TRBV12-1	TRBJ1-1	-	TGTGCCAGCAGCACCTACCATTTCGGACAGGGAAGGAACACTGAAGCTTTCTTT	CASSTYHFGQGRNTEAFF
few	TRBV7-9	TRBJ2-5	-	TGTGCCAGCAGCCCTAGTCGGGTCGGGGTAGAGACCCAGTACTTC	CASSPSRVGVETQYF
-	TRBV10-3	TRBJ2-7	TRBD2	TGTGCCATCAGTATAGAGCGGGGCGGCTACGAGCAGTACTTC	CAISIERGGYEQYF
few	TRBV5-3	TRBJ2-5	TRBD2	TGTGCCAGAAGCTCACCAGGGACTAGTCAACAAGAGACCCAGTACTTC	CARSSPGTSQQETQYF
-	TRBV29-1	TRBJ2-5	-	TGCAGCGCTGAAGACAGTTACCAAGAGACCCAGTACTTC	CSAEDSYQETQYF
few	TRBV5-1	TRBJ2-7	TRBD2	TGCGCCAGCAGCTTGGGCCTAGCGGGGGGGTGGCAGTACTTC	CASSLGLAGGWQYF
-	TRBV6-6	TRBJ1-6	-	TGTGCCAGCGGGCGGGGGGGGCCGAATAATTCACCCCTCCACTTT	CASGRGGPNNSPLHF
-	TRBV6-5	TRBJ1-2	TRBD1	TGTGCCAGCAGGACCCGGACAGGGGTTAACTATGGCTACACCTTC	CASRTRTGVNYGYTF
-	TRBV19	TRBJ2-7	TRBD2	TGTGCCAGTAAGAGGACTAGCGGATGGGGAGTCTACGAGCAGTACTTC	CASKRTSGWGVYEQYF
-	TRBV30	TRBJ1-1	-	TGTGCCTGGAGAGGCGGCTACACTGAAGCTTTCTTT	CAWRGGYTEAFF
few	TRBV6-1	TRBJ1-5	-	TGTGCCAGCAGTGAATGGCAGGGCAATCAGCCCCAGCATTTT	CASSEWQGNQPQHF
-	TRBV10-3	TRBJ1-1	TRBD1	TGTGCGGCGGTTGAGGGGGCGAGCACTGAAGCTTTCTTT	CAAVEGASTEAFF
-	TRBV4-2	TRBJ1-3	-	TGTGCCAGCAGCCCCCAGGGACTCTCTGGAAACACCATATATTTT	CASSPQGLSGNTIYF
-	TRBV23-1	TRBJ2-5	TRBD1	TGCGCCAGCAGTCAAACCCTGGACAGGGGAGCGGAGACCCAGTACTTC	CASSQTLDRGAETQYF
-	TRBV11-3	TRBJ2-5	TRBD2	TGTGCCAGCAGCCGGACTAGCCAAGAGACCCAGTACTTC	CASSRTSQETQYF
medium-sized	TRBV7-9	TRBJ2-1	TRBD1	TGTGCCAGCAGGATAGACCTGGCCAGGGGGAAATACAATGAGCAGTTCTTC	CASRIDLARGKYNEQFF
-	TRBV2	TRBJ1-5	TRBD1	TGTGCCAGCAGGCGACAGGGGGATGGCAATCAGCCCCAGCATTTT	CASRRQGDGNQPQHF
few	TRBV29-1	TRBJ2-1	-	TGCAGCGTTGACGTCAGGGGCCTTCAGAATGAGCAGTTCTTC	CSVDVRGLQNEQFF
-	TRBV18	TRBJ1-6	-	TGTGCCAGCTCCCCGGAGGGCTTTAGCTCCTATAATTCACCCCTCCACTTT	CASSPEGFSSYNSPLHF
-	TRBV7-2	TRBJ2-7	TRBD1	TGTGCCAGCAGCTTGACGACAGGGGGGTCCTACGAGCAGTACTTC	CASSLTTGGSYEQYF
-	TRBV9	TRBJ2-5	TRBD2	TGTGCCAGCAGCGTAGGAGCGGGGGGCTCCCAAGAGACCCAGTACTTC	CASSVGAGGSQETQYF
-	TRBV5-4	TRBJ1-2	TRBD1	TGTGCCAGCAGCTTGGCCCGACAGGGGCACTATGGCTACACCTTC	CASSLARQGHYGYTF
-	TRBV5-1	TRBJ2-7	TRBD2	TGCGCCAGCAGCTGGACTAGCGCCGGCGAGCAGTACTTC	CASSWTSAGEQYF
-	TRBV11-2	TRBJ1-6	-	TGTGCCAGCACCGAATACGGGGATCTAGGTTCACCCCTCCACTTT	CASTEYGDLGSPLHF
few	TRBV7-8	TRBJ2-5	-	TGTGCCAGCAGCTTAGCGGCCAGGGAGGTGGAGACCCAGTACTTC	CASSLAAREVETQYF
few	TRBV18	TRBJ2-5	TRBD1	TGTGCCAGCTCACCAGAACAGGGGTGGGGAGAGACCCAGTACTTC	CASSPEQGWGETQYF
few	TRBV9	TRBJ2-3	-	TGTGCCAGCAGCCTGGGGGCAGGGTTTGATACGCAGTATTTT	CASSLGAGFDTQYF
-	TRBV6-1	TRBJ2-1	TRBD2	TGTGCCAGCAGACCGTCTGGGGGGGTATACAATGAGCAGTTCTTC	CASRPSGGVYNEQFF
-	TRBV7-2	TRBJ1-1	-	TGTGCCAGCAGCTTAAACAGGGCCAACACTGAAGCTTTCTTT	CASSLNRANTEAFF
-	TRBV5-1	TRBJ1-2	TRBD1	TGCGCCAGCAGCGAGGGACAGCGGGTTGGCTACACCTTC	CASSEGQRVGYTF
-	TRBV28	TRBJ2-5	TRBD2	TGTGCCAGCAGTTTTATCCTAGCGGGGGGAGGGACCCAGTACTTC	CASSFILAGGGTQYF
-	TRBV2	TRBJ2-7	TRBD2	TGTGCCAGCAGACTCGAAGCGGGGAGCCCGGAGCAGTACTTC	CASRLEAGSPEQYF
few	TRBV2	TRBJ1-1	-	TGTGCCAGCAGTGGCGACACGAACACTGAAGCTTTCTTT	CASSGDTNTEAFF
-	TRBV6-6	TRBJ2-7	-	TGTGCCAGCACCATCACCCCTGGGGGCGCGTACGAGCAGTACTTC	CASTITPGGAYEQYF
-	TRBV14	TRBJ2-3	-	TGTGCCAGCAGCCAGTTTGGGGCTAACACAGATACGCAGTATTTT	CASSQFGANTDTQYF
-	TRBV29-1	TRBJ1-2	-	TGCAGCGTTGAACGGGAGTACTATGGCTACACCTTC	CSVEREYYGYTF